This T cell receptor (beta chain) appears in the sequencing data of a study of Ad26.COV2.S vaccination and SARS-CoV-2 variants. Study-wide results and caveats: In TCR breadth and depth analyses, total T cell responses may have been underestimated. People who got the vaccine or the placebo had similar non-spike TCR breadth.

The treatment here: 15 to 20 received Ad26.COV2.S at low or high dose, single or two shots; about five received placebo; per-sample allocation not given. Specimen acquisition occurred on day 63 following the initial vaccine or placebo injection. Assay used: immunoSEQ multiplex PCR; TCRdb lists only in-frame clones, some missing. The sample includes 410,000 or so clones, about 93% of them seen just once. V lost 1 base and J lost 3, with 10 bases in between. CDR1 and CDR2 (germline): SEHNR, FQNEAQ (reference sequence). This CDR3 region has 14 residues. Remarks on this clone: What it recognizes is unknown.

The chain carries TRBV7-9 and TRBJ2-7, with a weak D call TRBD2 (6 bases). The sample in question was peripheral blood, obtained in a trial of Ad26.COV2.S vaccine versus placebo. This receptor was identified in a person between 18 and 65 years old who received the Ad26.COV2.S COVID-19 vaccine or a placebo. The CDR3 region is CASSLVAGIYEQYF. CDR3 DNA: TGTGCCAGCAGCTTAGTGGCGGGAATCTACGAGCAGTACTTC.